This TCR beta chain was captured by sequencing in a study of blood T cell repertoires in COVID-19 (TCRdb year 2020). In the study overall: Collaborator samples came from the United States, Italy and Spain and covered acute and convalescent phases of COVID-19. The material from the prospective study consisted of cDNA or gDNA derived from T cells, B-cell-depleted T cells, or PBMCs. Subjects who had been exposed to COVID-19, were actively infected with it, or had recovered from it provided the deeply sampled blood TCRbeta repertoires that made up the dataset. The repertoires were released in a freely available public database meant as a resource for research on the immune response to SARS-CoV-2. The samples were drawn from two sources: the first 160 participants of the ongoing ImmuneRACE study, and approximately 1,300 subjects contributed by 6 global collaborators. The sample metadata nearly always contained a de-identified subject ID, COVID-19 status, age in years and sex. Where available, HLA class I and class II types were taken from metadata supplied by the sample provider and were not determined by assay-based typing. Findings and caveats that apply to the study as a whole: The quantity of clinical and demographic metadata differed by source and by participant and was supplied without curation.

V and J lose 1 base and 1 base, and a span of 7 bases separates them. There are 14 amino acids in the CDR3, from cysteine to phenylalanine inclusive. Only the CDR3 region is kept as DNA, spanning 42 bases read in frame from base 1. Looking up the germline V gene (reference sequence) yields CDR1 MNHEY and CDR2 SMNVEV. Participants in the prospective study were aged roughly 18 to 100 years, lived in about two dozen United States geographic areas, and enrolled through a virtual design. Cohort assignment in the prospective study relied on participant-reported clinical history from a screening survey and a study questionnaire. For ImmuneRACE Cohort 3, a participant was defined as recovered based on two consecutive negative NP/OP PCR tests, clearance by a healthcare professional, or resolution of symptoms. Each participant in the prospective study had whole blood, serum and a nasopharyngeal or oropharyngeal swab collected by mobile phlebotomists. Additional blood draws and questionnaires over an approximately 2-month period could optionally be provided by prospective study participants. Before DNA extraction, blood samples from the prospective study were shipped at room temperature or frozen.

The sample holds a few counts of this clone. Its antigen target is currently unknown. Nothing much larger sits one base from this clone, and base qualities are not available. TCRbeta CDR3 regions were amplified from genomic DNA by means of the immunoSEQ Assay, a bias-controlled multiplex PCR. Under the source paper's analysis protocol: The number of nucleated cells in each sample was estimated from the amplification of reference gene primers within the assay. To quantify the absolute abundance of each unique TCRbeta CDR3 rearrangement, sequence reads were collapsed and filtered. For each sample, productive Simpson clonality was calculated as the square root of Simpson's diversity index across productive rearrangements. The source is immuneACCESS, and TCRdb retained only in-frame sequences with V and J called. Part of the clones is not carried over; for the studies checked, unresolved V genes explain less than half of this, and the remainder is unexplained. From that table come the V and J calls and clone size; the DNA was used to work out D and trimming. For this sample the table gives approximately 400,000 clones, of which 88% were detected only once. The ten largest clones add up to roughly 1.2% of the sample.

This receptor was obtained from a woman aged 18-30 years who had recovered from COVID-19. Here the chain combines TRBV27 and TRBJ1-1; a tentative D call is TRBD1 (6 bases match). The sample consisted of PBMCs or T cells enriched from blood (not recorded which). In nucleotides, the sequence is TGTGCCAGCAGTTTATTACAGGGGAACACTGAAGCTTTCTTT. This encodes CASSLLQGNTEAFF.